The T cell receptor (beta chain) described here comes from a study of CD8 T cells in Susac syndrome. Random hexamers served to reverse transcribe roughly 0.45 to 1 ug RNA. Amplification of TCR beta CDR3 was carried out by immunoSEQ multiplex PCR, which covered 54 Vbeta and 13 Jbeta segments. One entry per CDR3 protein results from TCRdb running MiXCR on the immunoSEQ multiplex PCR reads. The sample records 350,000 to 550,000 distinct CDR3 sequences, 75% to 90% being singletons. Germline lookup yields CDR1 SGHAT and CDR2 FQNNGV. CDR3 length: 16 residues. Germline trimming cut 5 bases from V and 1 base from J; bases unmatched to any gene: 10. CD8+ and CD4+ T cells from blood underwent TCR beta sequencing, which was carried out in a high-throughput format. The CD8+ and CD4+ T cells were negatively isolated, with the TEMRA cells enriched by FACS.

V gene TRBV11-2 combines with J gene TRBJ2-7; TRBD1 agrees at 8 bases. The source is a human donor with multiple sclerosis. The specimen sequenced was CD8+ T cells from PBMCs. DNA for the CDR3: TGTGCCAGCAGCCTCTCGGGGACAGGATCTTCCTACGAGCAGTACTTC. As protein: CASSLSGTGSSYEQYF.